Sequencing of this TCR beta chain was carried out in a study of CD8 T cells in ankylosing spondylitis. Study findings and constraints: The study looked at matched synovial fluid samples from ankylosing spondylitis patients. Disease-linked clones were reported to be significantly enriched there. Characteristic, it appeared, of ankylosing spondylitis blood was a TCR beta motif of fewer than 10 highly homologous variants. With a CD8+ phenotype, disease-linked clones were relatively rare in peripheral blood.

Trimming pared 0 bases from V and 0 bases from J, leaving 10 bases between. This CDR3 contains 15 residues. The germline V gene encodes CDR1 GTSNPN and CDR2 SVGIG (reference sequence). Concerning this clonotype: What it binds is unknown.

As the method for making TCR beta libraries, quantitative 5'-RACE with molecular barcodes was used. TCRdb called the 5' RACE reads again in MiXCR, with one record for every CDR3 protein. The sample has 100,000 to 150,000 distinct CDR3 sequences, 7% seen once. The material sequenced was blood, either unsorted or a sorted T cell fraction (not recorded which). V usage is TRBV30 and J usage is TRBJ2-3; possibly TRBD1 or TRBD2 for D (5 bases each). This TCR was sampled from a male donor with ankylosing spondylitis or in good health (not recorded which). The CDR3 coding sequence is TGTGCCTGGAGTGTGGGGGATACTAGCACAGATACGCAGTATTTT. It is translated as CAWSVGDTSTDTQYF. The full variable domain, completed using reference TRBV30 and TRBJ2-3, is SQTIHQWPATLVQPVGSPLSLECTVEGTSNPNLYWYRQAAGRGLQLLFYSVGIGQISSEVPQNLSASRPQDRQFILSSKKLLLSDSGFYLCAWSVGDTSTDTQYFGPGTRLTVL.